One sample yielded the 8 T cell receptor beta chains listed below, sequenced in a study of blood T cell repertoires in COVID-19. Profiled with immunoSEQ multiplex PCR; TCRdb holds only in-frame clones, not every one. The data contain about 50,000 clones, more than 75% of them singletons. The sequenced sample was peripheral blood. These receptors all come from an older woman with acute or convalescent COVID-19.

The table lists this clone with a count of one. The J gene is TRBJ1-2, the V gene TRBV6-6; D is unresolved. The CDR3 length is 14 residues. V lost 0 bases and J lost 3, with 8 bases in between. Germline CDR1 reads MNHNY; CDR2 reads SVGAGI (reference sequence). The CDR3 reads CASSYSRADYGYTF. In nucleotides, the CDR3 is TGTGCCAGCAGTTACTCGAGAGCTGACTATGGCTACACCTTC.

J is TRBJ1-5 and V is TRBV19, with TRBD1 identical over 7 bases. With V trimmed by 6 bases and J by 6 bases, 11 bases remained unmatched. The germline V gene has CDR1 LNHDA and CDR2 SQIVND (reference sequence). This CDR3 spans 15 amino acids. The CDR3 reads CASRNTGVPSQPQHF. CDR3 sequence (DNA): TGTGCCAGTAGGAATACAGGGGTCCCCTCTCAGCCCCAGCATTTT.

This chain connects TRBV5-4 to TRBJ1-1, with 8 positions matching TRBD1. Germline V CDR1 and CDR2: SGHNT, YYREEE (reference sequence). CDR3 length: 16 amino acids. With V trimmed by 0 bases and J by 5 bases, 9 bases remained unmatched. CDR3 in DNA: TGTGCCAGCAGCTTGGGGGCAGGGGGCGCAGGGACTGAAGCTTTCTTT. As protein: CASSLGAGGAGTEAFF.

The rearrangement uses TRBV3-1 (or the pseudogene TRBV3-2) and TRBJ2-1, with D perhaps TRBD2 (6 bases). The CDR3 contains 11 residues. Germline V gives CDR1 LGHDT, CDR2 YNNKEL (reference sequence). Trimming took 10 bases from V and 8 from J, leaving 12 bases between them. CDR3 protein: CATGSVHEQFF. The CDR3 DNA reads as TGTGCCACCGGGAGTGTGCATGAGCAGTTCTTC.

The chain employs TRBV18 and TRBJ1-1; maybe TRBD1 (5 bases). Germline CDR1 KGHSH, CDR2 LQKENI. V lost 2 bases and J lost 8, with 18 bases in between. The CDR3 has 15 amino acids. Here the CDR3 reads CASSPAMARAGEAFF. CDR3 bases: TGTGCCAGCTCACCAGCAATGGCCCGAGCAGGGGAAGCTTTCTTT.

The rearrangement joins TRBV15 to TRBJ1-1, with 12 bases matching TRBD1. The CDR3 spans 15 residues. After removal of 5 bases from V and 5 bases from J, the junction contained 6 bases not matched to a gene. From germline, CDR1 is LNHNV and CDR2 YYDKDF (reference sequence). Written as DNA, the CDR3 is TGTGCCACCAGCTCAGGGACAGGGGGCTTGACTGAAGCTTTCTTT. It yields the protein CATSSGTGGLTEAFF.

The V gene is TRBV7-9, the J gene TRBJ1-2, with unresolved D. V lost 2 bases and J 7 bases, leaving 8 bases between the germline ends. CDR1 is SEHNR, CDR2 FQNEAQ, per germline (reference sequence). The CDR3 is 12 amino acids. The CDR3 spells CASSLTGLGYTF. CDR3 coding DNA: TGTGCCAGCAGCTTAACTGGGCTTGGCTACACCTTC. The full variable domain, rest sourced from reference TRBV7-9 and TRBJ1-2, is DTGVSQNPRHKITKRGQNVTFRCDPISEHNRLYWYRQTLGQGPEFLTYFQNEAQLEKSRLLSDRFSAERPKGSFSTLEIQRTEQGDSAMYLCASSLTGLGYTFGSGTRLTVV.

In its sample, this clone was seen a few times. The V call is TRBV6-5, the J call TRBJ1-5; a possible D gene is TRBD1 (5 bases). The germline gives CDR1 MNHEY, CDR2 SVGAGI. V was pared by 5 bases and J by 0 bases, with 11 bases between. CDR3 length: 15 residues. The CDR3 DNA sequence: TGTGCCAGCAGTAAGACAGCCCTTAGCAATCAGCCCCAGCATTTT. Translation gives CASSKTALSNQPQHF.